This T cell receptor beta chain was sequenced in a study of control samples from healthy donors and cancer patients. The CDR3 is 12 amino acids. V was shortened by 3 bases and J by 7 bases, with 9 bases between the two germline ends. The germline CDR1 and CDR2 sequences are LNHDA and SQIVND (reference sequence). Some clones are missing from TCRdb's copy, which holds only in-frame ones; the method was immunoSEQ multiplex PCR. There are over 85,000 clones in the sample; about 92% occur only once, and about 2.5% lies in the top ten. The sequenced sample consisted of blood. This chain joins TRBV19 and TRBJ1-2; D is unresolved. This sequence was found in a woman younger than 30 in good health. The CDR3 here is CASSIKTFGYTF. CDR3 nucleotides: TGTGCCAGTAGTATTAAAACCTTTGGCTACACCTTC.